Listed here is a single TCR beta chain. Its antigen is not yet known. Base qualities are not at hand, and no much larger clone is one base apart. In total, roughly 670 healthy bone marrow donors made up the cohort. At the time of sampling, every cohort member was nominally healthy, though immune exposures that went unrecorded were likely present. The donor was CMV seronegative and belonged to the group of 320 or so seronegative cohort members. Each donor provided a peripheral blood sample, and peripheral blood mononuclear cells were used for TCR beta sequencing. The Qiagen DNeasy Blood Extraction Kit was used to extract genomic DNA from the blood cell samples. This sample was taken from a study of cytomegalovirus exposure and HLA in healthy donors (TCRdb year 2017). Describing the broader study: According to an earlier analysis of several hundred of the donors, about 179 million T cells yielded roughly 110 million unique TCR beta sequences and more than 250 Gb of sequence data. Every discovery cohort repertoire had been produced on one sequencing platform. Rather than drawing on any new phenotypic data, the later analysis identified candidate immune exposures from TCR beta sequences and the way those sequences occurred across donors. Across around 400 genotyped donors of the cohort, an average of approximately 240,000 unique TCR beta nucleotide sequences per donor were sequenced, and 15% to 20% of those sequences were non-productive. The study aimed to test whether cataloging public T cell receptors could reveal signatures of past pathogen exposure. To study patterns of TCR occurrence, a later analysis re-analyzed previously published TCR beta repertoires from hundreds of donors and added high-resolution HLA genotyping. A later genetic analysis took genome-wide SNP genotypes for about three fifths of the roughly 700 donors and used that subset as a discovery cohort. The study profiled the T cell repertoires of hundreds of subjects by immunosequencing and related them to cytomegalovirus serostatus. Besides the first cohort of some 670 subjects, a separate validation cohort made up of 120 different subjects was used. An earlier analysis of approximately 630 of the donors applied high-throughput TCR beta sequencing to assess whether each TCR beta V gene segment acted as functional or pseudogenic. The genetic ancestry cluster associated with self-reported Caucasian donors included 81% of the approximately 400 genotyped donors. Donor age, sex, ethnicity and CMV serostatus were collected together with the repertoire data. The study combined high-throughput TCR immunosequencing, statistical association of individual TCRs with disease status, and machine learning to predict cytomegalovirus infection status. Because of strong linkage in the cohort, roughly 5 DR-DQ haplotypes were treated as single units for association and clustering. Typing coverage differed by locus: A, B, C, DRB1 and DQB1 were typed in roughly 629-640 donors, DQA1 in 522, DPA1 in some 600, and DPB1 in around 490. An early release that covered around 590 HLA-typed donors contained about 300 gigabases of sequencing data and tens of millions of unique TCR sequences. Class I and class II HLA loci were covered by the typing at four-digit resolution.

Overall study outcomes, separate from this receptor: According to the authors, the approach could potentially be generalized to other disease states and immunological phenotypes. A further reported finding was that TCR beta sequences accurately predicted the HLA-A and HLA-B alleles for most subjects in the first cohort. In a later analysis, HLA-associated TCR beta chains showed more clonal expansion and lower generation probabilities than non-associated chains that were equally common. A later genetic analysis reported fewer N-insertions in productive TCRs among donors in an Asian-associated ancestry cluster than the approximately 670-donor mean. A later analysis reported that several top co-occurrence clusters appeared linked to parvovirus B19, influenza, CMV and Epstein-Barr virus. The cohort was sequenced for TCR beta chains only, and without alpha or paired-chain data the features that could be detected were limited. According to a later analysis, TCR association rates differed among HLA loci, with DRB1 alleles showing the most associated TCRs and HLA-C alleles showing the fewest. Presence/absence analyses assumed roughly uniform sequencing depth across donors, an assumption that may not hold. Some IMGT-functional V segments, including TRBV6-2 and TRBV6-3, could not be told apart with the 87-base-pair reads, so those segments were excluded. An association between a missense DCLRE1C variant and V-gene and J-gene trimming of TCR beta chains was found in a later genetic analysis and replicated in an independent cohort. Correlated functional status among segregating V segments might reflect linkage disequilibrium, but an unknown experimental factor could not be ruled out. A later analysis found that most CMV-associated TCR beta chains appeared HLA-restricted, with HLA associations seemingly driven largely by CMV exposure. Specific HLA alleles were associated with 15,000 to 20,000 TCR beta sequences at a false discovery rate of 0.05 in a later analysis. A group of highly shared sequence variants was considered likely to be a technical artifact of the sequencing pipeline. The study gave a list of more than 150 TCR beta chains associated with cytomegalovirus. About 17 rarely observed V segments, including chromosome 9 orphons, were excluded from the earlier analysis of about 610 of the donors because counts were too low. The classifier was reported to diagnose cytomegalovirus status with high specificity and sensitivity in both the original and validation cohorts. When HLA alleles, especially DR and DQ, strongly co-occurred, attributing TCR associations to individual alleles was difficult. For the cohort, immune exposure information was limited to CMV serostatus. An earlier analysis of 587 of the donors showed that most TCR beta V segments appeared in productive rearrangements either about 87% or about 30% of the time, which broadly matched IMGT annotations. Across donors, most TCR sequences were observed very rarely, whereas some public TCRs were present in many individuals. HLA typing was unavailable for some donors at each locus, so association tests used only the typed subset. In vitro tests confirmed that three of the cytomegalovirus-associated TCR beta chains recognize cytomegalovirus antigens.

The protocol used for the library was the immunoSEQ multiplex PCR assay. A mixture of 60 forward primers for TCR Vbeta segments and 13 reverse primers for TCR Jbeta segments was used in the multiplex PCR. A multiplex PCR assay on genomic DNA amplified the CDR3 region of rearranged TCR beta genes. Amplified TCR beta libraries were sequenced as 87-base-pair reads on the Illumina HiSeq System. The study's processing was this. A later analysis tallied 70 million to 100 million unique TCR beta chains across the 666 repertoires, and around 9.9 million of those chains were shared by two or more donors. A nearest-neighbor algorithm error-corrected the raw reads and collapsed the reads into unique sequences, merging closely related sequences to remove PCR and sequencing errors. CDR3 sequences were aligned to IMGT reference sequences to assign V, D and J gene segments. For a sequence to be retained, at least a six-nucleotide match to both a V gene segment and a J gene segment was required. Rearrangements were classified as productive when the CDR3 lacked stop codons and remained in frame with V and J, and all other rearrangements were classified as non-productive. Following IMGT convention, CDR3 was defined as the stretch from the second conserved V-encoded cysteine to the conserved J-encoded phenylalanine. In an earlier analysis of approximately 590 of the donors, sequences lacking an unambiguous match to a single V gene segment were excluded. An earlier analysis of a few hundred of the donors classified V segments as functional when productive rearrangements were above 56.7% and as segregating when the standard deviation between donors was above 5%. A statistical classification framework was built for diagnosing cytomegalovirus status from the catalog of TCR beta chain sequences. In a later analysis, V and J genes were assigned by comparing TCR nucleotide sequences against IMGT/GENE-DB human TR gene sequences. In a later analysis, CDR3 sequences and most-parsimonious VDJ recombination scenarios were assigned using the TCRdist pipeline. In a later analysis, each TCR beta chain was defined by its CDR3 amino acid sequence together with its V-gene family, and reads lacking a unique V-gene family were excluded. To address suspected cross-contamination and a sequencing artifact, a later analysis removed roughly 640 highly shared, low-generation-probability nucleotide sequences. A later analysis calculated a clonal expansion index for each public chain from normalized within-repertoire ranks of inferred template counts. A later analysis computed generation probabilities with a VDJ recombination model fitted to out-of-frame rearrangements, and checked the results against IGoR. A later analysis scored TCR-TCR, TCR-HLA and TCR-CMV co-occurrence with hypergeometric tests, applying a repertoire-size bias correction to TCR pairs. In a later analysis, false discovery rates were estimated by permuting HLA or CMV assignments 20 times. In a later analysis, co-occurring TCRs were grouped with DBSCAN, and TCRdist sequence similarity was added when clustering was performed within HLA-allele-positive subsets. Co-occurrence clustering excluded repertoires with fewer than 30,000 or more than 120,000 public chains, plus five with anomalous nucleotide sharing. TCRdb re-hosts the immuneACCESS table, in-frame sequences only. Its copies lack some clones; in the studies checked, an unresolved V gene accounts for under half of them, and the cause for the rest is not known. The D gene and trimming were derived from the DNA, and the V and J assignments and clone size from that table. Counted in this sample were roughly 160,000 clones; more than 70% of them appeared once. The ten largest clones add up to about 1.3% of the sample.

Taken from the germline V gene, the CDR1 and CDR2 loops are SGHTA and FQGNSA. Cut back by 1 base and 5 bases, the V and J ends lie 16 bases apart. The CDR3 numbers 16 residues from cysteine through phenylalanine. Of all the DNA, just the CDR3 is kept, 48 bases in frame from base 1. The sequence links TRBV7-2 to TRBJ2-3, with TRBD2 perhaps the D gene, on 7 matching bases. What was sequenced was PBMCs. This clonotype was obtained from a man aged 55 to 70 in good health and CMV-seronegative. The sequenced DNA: TGTGCCAGCAGCTTAGTCCGGGGAGGGGGTGGAGATACGCAGTATTTT. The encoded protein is CASSLVRGGGGDTQYF.